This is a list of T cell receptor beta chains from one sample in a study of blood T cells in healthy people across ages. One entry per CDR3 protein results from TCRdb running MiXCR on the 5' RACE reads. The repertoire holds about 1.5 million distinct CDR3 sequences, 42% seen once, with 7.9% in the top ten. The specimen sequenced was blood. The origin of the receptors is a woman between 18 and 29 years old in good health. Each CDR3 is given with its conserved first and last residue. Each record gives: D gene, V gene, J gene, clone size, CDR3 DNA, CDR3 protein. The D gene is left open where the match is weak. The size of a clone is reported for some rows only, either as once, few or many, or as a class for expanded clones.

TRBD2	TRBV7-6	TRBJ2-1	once	TGTGCCAGCAAGGAGACTAGCGGGACGAATCCTTCCTACAGTGAGCAGTTCTTC	CASKETSGTNPSYSEQFF
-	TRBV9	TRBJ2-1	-	TGTGCCAGCAGCGTAGTTGGAAGCCGCTCCTACAATGAGCAGTTCTTC	CASSVVGSRSYNEQFF
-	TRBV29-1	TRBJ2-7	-	TGCAGCGCTACAGGTTATGCTGACGAGCAGTACTTC	CSATGYADEQYF
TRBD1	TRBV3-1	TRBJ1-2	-	TGTGCCAGCAGCCCAAGCAAGGACAGGGGGCTGGTCTATGGCTACACCTTC	CASSPSKDRGLVYGYTF
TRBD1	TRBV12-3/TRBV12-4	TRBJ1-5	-	TGTGCCAGCAGTTCCCCAGGGACAGGGGGCAATCAGCCCCAGCATTTT	CASSSPGTGGNQPQHF
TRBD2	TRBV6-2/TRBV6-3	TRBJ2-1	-	TGTGCCATCCACGGGGGGGCGTCCTACAATGAGCAGTTCTTC	CAIHGGASYNEQFF
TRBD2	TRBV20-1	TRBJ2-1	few	TGCAGTGCTAGACAGGCTAGCGGGGGTCTGGGATCCTACAATGAGCAGTTCTTC	CSARQASGGLGSYNEQFF
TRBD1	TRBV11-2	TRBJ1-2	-	TGTGCCAGCAGCTTAGGAGGGACAGGCGATTTCTATGGCTACACCTTC	CASSLGGTGDFYGYTF
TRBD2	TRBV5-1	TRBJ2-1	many	TGTGCCAGCAGTCTCCGACTAGCGGGAGACAATGAGCAGTTCTTC	CASSLRLAGDNEQFF
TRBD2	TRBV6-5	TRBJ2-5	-	TGTGCCAGCAGGGGACTAGCGGCTCAAGAGACCCAGTACTTC	CASRGLAAQETQYF
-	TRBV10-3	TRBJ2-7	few	TGTGCCATCAGTGGAGGCGGGGACTCCTACGAGCAGTACTTC	CAISGGGDSYEQYF
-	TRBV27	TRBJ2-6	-	TGTGCCAACAGTCCATGGGGTCCAGGCTCGTGGGGGGTCGGGGCCAACGTCCTGACTTTC	CANSPWGPGSWGVGANVLTF
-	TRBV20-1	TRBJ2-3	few	TGCAGGGCAGGAGGGGGCACAGATACGCAGTATTTT	CRAGGGTDTQYF
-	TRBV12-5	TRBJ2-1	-	TGTGCTAGTGGTTTGGTAGTCGGAGGGCCCCGCAATGAGCAGTTCTTC	CASGLVVGGPRNEQFF
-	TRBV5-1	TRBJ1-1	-	TGCGCCAGCAGCTTGGCCAAAGTTTCAGGGGTCACTGAAGCTTTCTTT	CASSLAKVSGVTEAFF
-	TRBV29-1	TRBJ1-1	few	TGCAGCGTTGACCCAGGGTACCCTGAAGCTTTCTTT	CSVDPGYPEAFF
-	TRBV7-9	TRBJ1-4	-	TGTGCCAGCAGCCGCTGGGGGTCTAATGAAAAACTGTTTTTT	CASSRWGSNEKLFF
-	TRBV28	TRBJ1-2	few	TGTGCCAGCAGTTTACCCTCCGACGGGACGTTCTATGGCTACACCTTC	CASSLPSDGTFYGYTF
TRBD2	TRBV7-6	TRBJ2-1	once	TGTGCCAGCAGCCCAGCGGGAGGCCCGTCGCGGGAGCAGTTCTTC	CASSPAGGPSREQFF
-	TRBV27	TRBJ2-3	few	TGTGCCAGCAGTTTGGGGCCGCTCCGGGACTCAGGAGATACGCAGTATTTT	CASSLGPLRDSGDTQYF
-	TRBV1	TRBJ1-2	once	TGCACCAGCAGCCAAGATCAACGGGGGGCGCCGGGCTACACCTTC	CTSSQDQRGAPGYTF
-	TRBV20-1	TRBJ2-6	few	TGCAGTGCACCGCACCCAGGCTCTGGGGCCAACGTCCTGACTTTC	CSAPHPGSGANVLTF
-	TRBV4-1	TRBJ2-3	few	TGCGCCAGCAGCCAAGCGGAGGGGGGATACACAGATACGCAGTATTTT	CASSQAEGGYTDTQYF
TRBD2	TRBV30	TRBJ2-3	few	TGTGCCTGGAGTGGCACTAGCGGCTTCACAGATACGCAGTATTTT	CAWSGTSGFTDTQYF
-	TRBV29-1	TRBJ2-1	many	TGCAGCGTTGCCCACCGCGAGCAGTTCTTC	CSVAHREQFF
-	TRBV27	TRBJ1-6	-	TGTGCCAGCAGTTCCCAGCAGAGCTATAATTCACCCCTCCACTTT	CASSSQQSYNSPLHF
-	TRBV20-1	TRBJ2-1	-	TGCAGTGCTAGAGGTGCTGCTGGCACCTACAATGAGCAGTTCTTC	CSARGAAGTYNEQFF
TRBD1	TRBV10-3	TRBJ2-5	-	TGTGCCATCAGTGAGGGACAGGCCGAGACCCAGTACTTC	CAISEGQAETQYF
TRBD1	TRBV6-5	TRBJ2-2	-	TGTGCCAGCAGACTACAGGGGGGGAACACCGGGGAGCTGTTTTTT	CASRLQGGNTGELFF
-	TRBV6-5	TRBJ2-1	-	TGTGCCAGCAGACCGGAGGGCCCCTGGGGTGAGCAGTTCTTC	CASRPEGPWGEQFF
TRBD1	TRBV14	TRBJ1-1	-	TGTGCCAGCGGCCCCAGACAGGGACTGAACACTGAAGCTTTCTTT	CASGPRQGLNTEAFF
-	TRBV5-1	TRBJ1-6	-	TGCGCCAGCAGCTTGGAACAGGGAGTCCGGGCTAGGTCACCCCTCCACTTT	CASSLEQGVRARSPLHF
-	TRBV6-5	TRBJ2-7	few	TGTGCCAGCAGTTACCTACAGGGAGCCTACGAGCAGTACTTC	CASSYLQGAYEQYF
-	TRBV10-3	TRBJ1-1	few	TGTGCCATCAAAACAGGACTGAACACTGAAGCTTTCTTT	CAIKTGLNTEAFF
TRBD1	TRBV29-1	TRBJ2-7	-	TGCAGCAGCGGGACAGGGGACGAGCAGTACTTC	CSSGTGDEQYF
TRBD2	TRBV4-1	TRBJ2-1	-	TGCGCCAGCAGACACCTAGCGGGAGAGGGGGAGCAGTTCTTC	CASRHLAGEGEQFF
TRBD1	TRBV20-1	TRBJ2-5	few	TGCAGTGCCAGTGGGACAGAGTACCAAGAGACCCAGTACTTC	CSASGTEYQETQYF
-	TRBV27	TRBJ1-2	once	TGTGCCAGCAGTTGGGTAGGACGGCTAGCGAACTCGCAACAAGACTACACCTTC	CASSWVGRLANSQQDYTF
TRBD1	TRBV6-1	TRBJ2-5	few	TGTGCCAGCAGGACCGGGACAGGGATAGAGACCCAGTACTTC	CASRTGTGIETQYF
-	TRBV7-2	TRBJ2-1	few	TGTGCCAGCAGCTTAGACCGCGGGATCGGTCGCGAGCAGTTCTTC	CASSLDRGIGREQFF
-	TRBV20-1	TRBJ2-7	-	TGCAGTGCTGAGTGGGGGGCTCACCTAAACTACAATGAGCAGTACTTC	CSAEWGAHLNYNEQYF
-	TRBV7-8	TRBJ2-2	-	TGTGCCAGCAGCGTGGGGCTAAACACCGGGGAGCTGTTTTTT	CASSVGLNTGELFF
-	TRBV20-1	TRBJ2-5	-	TGCAGTGCTTCATTGTGGGGGAAAGAGACCCAGTACTTC	CSASLWGKETQYF
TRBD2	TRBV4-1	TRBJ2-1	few	TGCGCCAGCAGCCTAGGGACTAGCGGTTACAGGGAGCAGTTCTTC	CASSLGTSGYREQFF
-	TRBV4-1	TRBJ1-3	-	TGCGCCAGCAGCCAATCAACCGGCTCTGGAAACACCATATATTTT	CASSQSTGSGNTIYF
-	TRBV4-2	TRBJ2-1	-	TGTGCCAGCAGCCAAGCGGGCCTGGGCACCTACAATGAGCAGTTCTTC	CASSQAGLGTYNEQFF
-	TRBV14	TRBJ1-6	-	TGTGCCAGCGCGCTTTGGAATTCACCCCTCCACTTT	CASALWNSPLHF
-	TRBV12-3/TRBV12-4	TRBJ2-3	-	TGTGCCAGCAGTAACCCCATGGGGCAGGGGACCGCAGATACGCAGTATTTT	CASSNPMGQGTADTQYF
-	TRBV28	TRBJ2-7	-	TGTGCCACCAGAGAAGGCCAATGGTACGAGCAGTACTTC	CATREGQWYEQYF
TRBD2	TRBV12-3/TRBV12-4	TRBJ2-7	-	TGTGCCGGCGGGAGGGAGGCCTACAATGAGCAGTACTTC	CAGGREAYNEQYF
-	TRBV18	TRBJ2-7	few	TGTGCCAGCTCTCAAAGGGATGGAGGCTCCTACGAGCAGTACTTC	CASSQRDGGSYEQYF
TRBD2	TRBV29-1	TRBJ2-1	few	TGCAGCGTCCCCAGGCTAGCGGCCTACAATGAGCAGTTCTTC	CSVPRLAAYNEQFF
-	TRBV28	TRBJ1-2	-	TGTGCCGGCAGTCCCCGGGTCAATGACTATGGCTACACCTTC	CAGSPRVNDYGYTF
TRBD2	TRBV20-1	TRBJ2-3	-	TGCAGTGGGATTAGCGGGAGCACAGATACGCAGTATTTT	CSGISGSTDTQYF
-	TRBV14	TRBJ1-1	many	TGTGCCAGCAGCCAGGTGTTGAACACTGAAGCTTTCTTT	CASSQVLNTEAFF
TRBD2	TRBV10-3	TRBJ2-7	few	TGTGCCGCGGGACTAGCGCACTCCTACGAGCAGTACTTC	CAAGLAHSYEQYF
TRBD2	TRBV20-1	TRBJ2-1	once	TGCAGTGCTAGAGATATGGGGCCTAGCGGGTCCTACAATGAGCAGTTCTTC	CSARDMGPSGSYNEQFF
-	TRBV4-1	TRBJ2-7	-	TGCGCCAGCAGCTCCCGCTTGGGAGGTCGTGGGTCCTACGAGCAGTACTTC	CASSSRLGGRGSYEQYF
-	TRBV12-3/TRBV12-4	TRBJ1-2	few	TGTGCCAGCAGTTTAGCAGGGAGGGGAGTGTCCGGGGCAAACTATGGCTACACCTTC	CASSLAGRGVSGANYGYTF
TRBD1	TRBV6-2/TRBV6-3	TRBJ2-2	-	TGTGCCAGCAGGGCCACAGGGGCTACCGGGGAGCTGTTTTTT	CASRATGATGELFF